The 17 T cell receptor beta chains presented below share a single source sample, sequenced in a study of OX40 agonist ivuxolimab in advanced cancers. TCRdb's table, derived via immunoSEQ multiplex PCR, lists solely in-frame clones and lacks some. The sample records about 36,000 clones, about 87% being singletons. The material was CD4+ or CD8+ T cells sorted from blood, obtained in a trial of the OX40 agonist ivuxolimab. The receptor set was obtained from an adult with an advanced solid tumor such as melanoma, head and neck, liver or kidney cancer.

In this sample, this clone turned up once. This sequence joins TRBV28 and TRBJ2-1; the match to TRBD1 covers 8 bases. Trimming at V came to 5 bases and at J to 12 bases, leaving 21 bases not matched to a gene. The CDR3 loop spans 17 amino acids. Per germline, CDR1 MDHEN and CDR2 SYDVKM. CDR3 loop: CASSPRTGKSSGWWQFF. The DNA for the CDR3 is TGTGCCAGCAGTCCGAGGACAGGGAAGAGCTCGGGCTGGTGGCAGTTCTTC. Drawing the rest from reference TRBV28 and TRBJ2-1, the complete variable domain is DVKVTQSSRYLVKRTGEKVFLECVQDMDHENMFWYRQDPGLGLRLIYFSYDVKMKEKGDIPEGYSVSREKKERFSLILESASTNQTSMYLCASSPRTGKSSGWWQFFGPGTRLTVL.

V gene TRBV18 combines with J gene TRBJ1-6; D not resolved. Deletions cut 3 bases from V and 1 base from J, with 13 bases between. The CDR3 has 17 residues. Germline V gives CDR1 KGHSH, CDR2 LQKENI. The CDR3 region is CASSPGIRLSYNSPLHF. CDR3 bases: TGTGCCAGCTCACCGGGAATAAGGTTATCCTATAATTCACCCCTCCACTTT.

The chain carries TRBV7-9 and TRBJ2-7; D is undetermined. The germline gives CDR1 SEHNR, CDR2 FQNEAQ (reference sequence). Trimming stripped 2 bases from V and 3 bases from J, with 5 bases between. CDR3 size: 12 residues. CDR3 DNA sequence: TGTGCCAGCAGCTTACGGAACTACGAGCAGTACTTC. Amino acids: CASSLRNYEQYF.

The gene calls are TRBV6-6 and TRBJ2-1, with TRBD2 matching 7 bases. After removal of 2 bases from V and 2 bases from J, the junction contained 0 bases not matched to a gene. The CDR3 runs 14 residues. CDR1 is MNHNY and CDR2 is SVGAGI in the germline V gene (reference sequence). The CDR3 region is CASSYGGAYNEQFF. Here the CDR3 DNA reads TGTGCCAGCAGTTACGGGGGGGCCTACAATGAGCAGTTCTTC.

The chain recombines TRBV6-1 with TRBJ2-7; D is unresolved. Germline V gene lookup returns CDR1 MNHNS and CDR2 SASEGT. Between the trimmed V and J ends, which lost 0 bases and 3 bases, there was a span of 9 bases. This CDR3 has 14 residues. The CDR3 DNA is TGTGCCAGCAGTGAAGCGAGGCAGAGCTACGAGCAGTACTTC. Translation: CASSEARQSYEQYF.

The genes are TRBV27 and TRBJ2-3; possible D gene TRBD2, 6 bases. The CDR3 sequence is 18 residues long. The germline V and J ends were trimmed by 0 bases and 1 base, with 17 bases remaining between them. Germline loops: CDR1 MNHEY, CDR2 SMNVEV (reference sequence). CDR3 sequence: CASSLSPVAGTRTDTQYF. The CDR3 nucleotides are TGTGCCAGCAGTTTATCCCCTGTGGCGGGGACCCGCACAGATACGCAGTATTTT.

The chain combines TRBV5-5 with TRBJ2-1; 7 positions agree with TRBD2. This CDR3 comprises 13 residues. Looked up from germline, CDR1 is SGHKS and CDR2 is YYEKEE (reference sequence). J lost 6 bases, V lost 5 bases, and 5 bases had no gene match. The CDR3 DNA sequence: TGTGCCAGCAGGCTAACTAGCGCCAATGAGCAGTTCTTC. Amino acid sequence: CASRLTSANEQFF.

The gene calls are TRBV6-1 and TRBJ1-5; no firm D call. The CDR3 length is 15 residues. Between the trimmed V and J ends, which lost 4 bases and 1 base, there was a span of 11 bases. Germline V gives CDR1 MNHNS, CDR2 SASEGT. This chain's CDR3 is CASSVWEGSNQPQHF. The CDR3 DNA reads as TGTGCCAGCAGTGTTTGGGAAGGGAGCAATCAGCCCCAGCATTTT.

The CDR3: CASSLWTGREGEQYF. CDR3 in DNA: TGCGCCAGCAGCTTATGGACAGGGCGGGAGGGCGAGCAGTACTTC. The rearrangement links TRBV5-1 to TRBJ2-7, with D tentatively TRBD2 (9 bases). The V gene's germline CDR1 is SGHRS and CDR2 YFSETQ. Between the trimmed V and J ends, which lost 2 bases and 6 bases, there was a span of 18 bases. The CDR3 is 15 amino acids.

The chain carries TRBV10-3 and TRBJ1-1; possibly TRBD1 for D (6 bases). The V end lost 10 bases, the J end lost 0 bases, and 15 bases lay between the germline ends. Germline V gives CDR1 ENHRY, CDR2 SYGVKD. The length of the CDR3 is 14 residues. The CDR3 nucleotides read TGTGCCAGCCGGGACACCCTTCTGAACACTGAAGCTTTCTTT. Amino acids: CASRDTLLNTEAFF.

Only one count was recorded for this clone. This chain uses TRBV6-5 with TRBJ1-1; 9 bases line up with TRBD1. Trimming took 8 bases from V and 0 from J; bases not matched to a gene: 4. The CDR3 extends over 14 amino acids. Germline V gene sequence: CDR1 MNHEY, CDR2 SVGAGI. The DNA for the CDR3 is TGTGCCAGCGGGGACAGGGCCCTGAACACTGAAGCTTTCTTT. Protein: CASGDRALNTEAFF.

This sequence joins TRBV5-1 and TRBJ2-3, with TRBD2 matching over 8 bases. V lost 2 bases to trimming and J lost 1 base; unmatched junction nucleotides: 3. CDR3 size: 15 residues. Germline V lookup: CDR1 SGHRS, CDR2 YFSETQ. CDR3: CASSLTGGGTDTQYF. CDR3 DNA: TGCGCCAGCAGCTTAACGGGAGGGGGCACAGATACGCAGTATTTT.

The table lists this clone with a few counts. The sample carries other DNA sequences with the same CDR3. V is TRBV5-1 and J is TRBJ1-5; maybe TRBD1 (5 bases). Germline CDR1 SGHRS, CDR2 YFSETQ. The CDR3 covers 15 residues. V was shortened by 0 bases and J by 4 bases, with 11 bases between the two germline ends. CDR3 sequence: CASSLGWGINQPQHF. The DNA for the CDR3 is TGCGCCAGCAGCTTGGGGTGGGGGATTAATCAGCCCCAGCATTTT.

The chain has TRBV7-8 and TRBJ2-7, with 9 bases fitting TRBD1. V was clipped by 5 bases and J by 2 bases; unmatched bases: 7. Looked up from germline, CDR1 is SGHVS and CDR2 is FQNEAQ. The CDR3 has 15 residues. The CDR3 region is CASSVTGTGPYEQYF. The CDR3 DNA sequence: TGTGCCAGCAGCGTGACAGGGACAGGGCCCTACGAGCAGTACTTC.

The chain is built from TRBV7-6 and TRBJ2-5; no clear D gene. The CDR3 runs 11 residues. Trimming shortened V by 3 bases and J by 7 bases, and 6 bases separated the two germline ends. The germline gives CDR1 SGHVS, CDR2 FNYEAQ. The CDR3 nucleotides read TGTGCCAGCAGCTTTATCGGGACCCAGTACTTC. It translates to CASSFIGTQYF.

The rearrangement joins TRBV7-2 to TRBJ2-3, with 10 bases lining up with TRBD2. This CDR3 is 16 amino acids long. In germline, CDR1 is SGHTA, CDR2 FQGNSA. Trimming removed 5 bases from V and 4 bases from J; junction bases left unmatched: 9. The CDR3 DNA follows: TGTGCCAGCAGCCTTCAAGCGGGAGGGCCGTCAGATACGCAGTATTTT. Its translation: CASSLQAGGPSDTQYF.

The chain recombines TRBV4-2 with TRBJ2-7, with TRBD1 identical over 8 bases. In germline, CDR1 is LGHNA, CDR2 YNFKEQ. Unmatched junction bases numbered 5, after V lost 0 bases and J lost 4 bases. CDR3 length: 15 amino acids. The CDR3, as DNA: TGTGCCAGCAGCCAAGATTGGACAGGGAATTACGAGCAGTACTTC. The encoded protein is CASSQDWTGNYEQYF.